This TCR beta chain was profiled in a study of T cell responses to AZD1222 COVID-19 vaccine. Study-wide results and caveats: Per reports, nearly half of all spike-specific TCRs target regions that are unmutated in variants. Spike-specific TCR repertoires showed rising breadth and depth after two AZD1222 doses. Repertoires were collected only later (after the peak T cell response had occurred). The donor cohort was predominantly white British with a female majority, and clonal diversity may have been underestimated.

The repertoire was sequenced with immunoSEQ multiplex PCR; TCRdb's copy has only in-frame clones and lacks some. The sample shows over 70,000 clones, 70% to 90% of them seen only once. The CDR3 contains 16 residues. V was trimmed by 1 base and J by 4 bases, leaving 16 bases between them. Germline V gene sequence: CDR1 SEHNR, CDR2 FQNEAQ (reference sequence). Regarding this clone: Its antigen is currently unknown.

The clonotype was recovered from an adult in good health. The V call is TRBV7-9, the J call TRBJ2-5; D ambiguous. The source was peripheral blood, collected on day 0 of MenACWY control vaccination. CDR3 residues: CASSLDRIRRGETQYF. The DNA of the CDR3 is TGTGCCAGCAGCTTAGATCGGATAAGACGTGGAGAGACCCAGTACTTC.